This TCR beta chain originates from a study of CD8 T cells in ankylosing spondylitis. Overall study results and limits: Disease-associated clonotypes exhibited CD8+ identity and were relatively infrequent in peripheral blood. Blood from ankylosing spondylitis patients appeared to carry a characteristic roughly eight-variant TCR beta motif.

The CDR3 runs 14 residues. V was cut by 6 bases and J by 7 bases, with 16 bases left in between. Germline V gives CDR1 MNHEY, CDR2 SMNVEV (reference sequence). Researchers built TCR beta libraries using quantitative 5'-RACE with molecular barcodes. MiXCR was run by TCRdb on the 5' RACE reads, yielding one entry per CDR3 protein. Of nearly 350,000 distinct CDR3 sequences listed, over 12% are singletons. Points on this clonotype: What it binds is unknown.

Input material: blood, either unsorted or a sorted T cell fraction (not recorded which). This TCR was sampled from a male donor with ankylosing spondylitis or in good health (not recorded which). V gene TRBV27 combines with J gene TRBJ2-1; the D gene is possibly TRBD1 (6 bases). In DNA, the CDR3 is TGTGCCAGCAGCAGAGACAGGAGGAGGAATGAGCAGTTCTTC. Its protein product is CASSRDRRRNEQFF.